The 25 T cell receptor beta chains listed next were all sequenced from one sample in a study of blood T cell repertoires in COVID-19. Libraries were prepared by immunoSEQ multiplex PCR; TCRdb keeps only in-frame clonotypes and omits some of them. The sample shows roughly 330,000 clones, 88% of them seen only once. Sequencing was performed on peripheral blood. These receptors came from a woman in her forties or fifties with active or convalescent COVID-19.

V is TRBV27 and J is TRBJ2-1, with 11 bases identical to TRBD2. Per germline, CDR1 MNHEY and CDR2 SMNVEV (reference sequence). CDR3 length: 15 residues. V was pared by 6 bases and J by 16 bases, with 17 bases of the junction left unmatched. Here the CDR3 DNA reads TGTGCCAGCAGGCTCACCGTTAGCGGGAGGGGGGCCGCATTCTTC. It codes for CASRLTVSGRGAAFF.

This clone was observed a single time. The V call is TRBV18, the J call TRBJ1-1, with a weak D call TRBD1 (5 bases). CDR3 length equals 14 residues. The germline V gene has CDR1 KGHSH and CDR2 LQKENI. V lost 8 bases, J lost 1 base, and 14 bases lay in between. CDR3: CASKPGLQNTEAFF. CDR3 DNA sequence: TGTGCCAGCAAGCCGGGACTGCAGAACACTGAAGCTTTCTTT.

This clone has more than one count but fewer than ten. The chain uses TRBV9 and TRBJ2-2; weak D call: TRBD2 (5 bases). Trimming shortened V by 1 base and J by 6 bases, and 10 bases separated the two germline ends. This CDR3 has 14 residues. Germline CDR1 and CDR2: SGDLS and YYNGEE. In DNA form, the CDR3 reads TGTGCCAGCAGCGTACCCTGGGGAGCCGGGGAGCTGTTTTTT. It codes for CASSVPWGAGELFF.

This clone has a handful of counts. The CDR3 DNA follows: TGCGCCAGCAGTCACAGGGACTCCTCCGATTGGCAAAACATTCAGTACTTC. This codes for CASSHRDSSDWQNIQYF. This chain joins TRBV23-1 and TRBJ2-4; weak D call: TRBD2 (6 bases). TRBV23-1 is treated as an ORF (open reading frame) with a function not yet certain. V gave up 3 bases and J gave up 5 bases, with 20 bases separating them. This CDR3 has 17 residues.

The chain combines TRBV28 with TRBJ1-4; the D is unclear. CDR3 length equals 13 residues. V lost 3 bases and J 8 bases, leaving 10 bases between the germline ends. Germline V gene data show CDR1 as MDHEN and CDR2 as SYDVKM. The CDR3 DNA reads TGTGCCAGCAGTTTGGCGGGCGACGAAAAACTGTTTTTT. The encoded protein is CASSLAGDEKLFF.

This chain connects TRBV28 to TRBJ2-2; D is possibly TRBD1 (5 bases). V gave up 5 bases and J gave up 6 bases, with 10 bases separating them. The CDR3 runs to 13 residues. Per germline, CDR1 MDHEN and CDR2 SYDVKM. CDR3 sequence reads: CASSLVGPGELFF. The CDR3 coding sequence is TGTGCCAGCAGTCTTGTGGGGCCCGGGGAGCTGTTTTTT.

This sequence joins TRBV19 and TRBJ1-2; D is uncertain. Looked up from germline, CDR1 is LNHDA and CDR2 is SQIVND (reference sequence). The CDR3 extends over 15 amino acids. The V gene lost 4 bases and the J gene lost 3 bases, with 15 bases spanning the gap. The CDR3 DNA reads TGTGCCAGTAGTACCAGAGCGGCCGGAGACTATGGCTACACCTTC. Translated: CASSTRAAGDYGYTF.

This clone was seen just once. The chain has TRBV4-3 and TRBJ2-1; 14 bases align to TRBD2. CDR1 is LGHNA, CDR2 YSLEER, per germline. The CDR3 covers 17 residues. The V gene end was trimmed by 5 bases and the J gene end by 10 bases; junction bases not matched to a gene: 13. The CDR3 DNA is TGCGCCAGCAGCGACAGACTAGCGGGGGGGACTAGGCAGGAGCAGTTCTTC. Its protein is CASSDRLAGGTRQEQFF.

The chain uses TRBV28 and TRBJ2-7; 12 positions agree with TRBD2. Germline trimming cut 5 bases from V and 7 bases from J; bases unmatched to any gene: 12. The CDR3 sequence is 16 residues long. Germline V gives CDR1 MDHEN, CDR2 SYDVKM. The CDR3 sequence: CASSPEPSGRASEQYF. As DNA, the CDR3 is TGTGCCAGCAGTCCCGAACCTAGCGGGAGGGCAAGTGAGCAGTACTTC.

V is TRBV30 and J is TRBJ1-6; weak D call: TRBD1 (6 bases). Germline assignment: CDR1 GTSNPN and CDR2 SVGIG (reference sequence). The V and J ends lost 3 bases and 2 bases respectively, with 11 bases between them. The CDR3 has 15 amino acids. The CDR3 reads CAWRTGPPYNSPLHF. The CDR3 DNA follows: TGTGCCTGGAGGACAGGTCCTCCCTATAATTCACCCCTCCACTTT. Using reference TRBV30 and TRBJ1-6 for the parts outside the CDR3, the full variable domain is SQTIHQWPATLVQPVGSPLSLECTVEGTSNPNLYWYRQAAGRGLQLLFYSVGIGQISSEVPQNLSASRPQDRQFILSSKKLLLSDSGFYLCAWRTGPPYNSPLHFGNGTRLTVT.

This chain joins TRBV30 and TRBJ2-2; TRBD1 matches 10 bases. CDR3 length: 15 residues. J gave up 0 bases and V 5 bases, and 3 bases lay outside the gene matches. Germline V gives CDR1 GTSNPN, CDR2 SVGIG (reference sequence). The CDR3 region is CAWGQGDSNTGELFF. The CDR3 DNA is TGTGCCTGGGGACAGGGGGATTCGAACACCGGGGAGCTGTTTTTT.

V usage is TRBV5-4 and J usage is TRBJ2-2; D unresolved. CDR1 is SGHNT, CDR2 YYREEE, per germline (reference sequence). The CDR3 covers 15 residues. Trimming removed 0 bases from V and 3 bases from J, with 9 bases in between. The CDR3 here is CASSLATADTGELFF. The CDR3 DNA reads TGTGCCAGCAGCTTGGCGACTGCGGACACCGGGGAGCTGTTTTTT.

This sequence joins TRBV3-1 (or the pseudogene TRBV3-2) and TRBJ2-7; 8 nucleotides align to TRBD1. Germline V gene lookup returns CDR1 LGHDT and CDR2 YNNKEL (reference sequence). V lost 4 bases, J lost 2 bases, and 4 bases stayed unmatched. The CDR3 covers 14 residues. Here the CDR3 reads CASSPVDRAYEQYF. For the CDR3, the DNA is TGTGCCAGCAGCCCGGTGGACAGGGCCTACGAGCAGTACTTC.

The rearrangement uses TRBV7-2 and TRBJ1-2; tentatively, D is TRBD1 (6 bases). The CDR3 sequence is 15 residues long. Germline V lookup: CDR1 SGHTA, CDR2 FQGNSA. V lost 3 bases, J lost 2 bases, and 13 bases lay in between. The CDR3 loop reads CASSLPSQGNYGYTF. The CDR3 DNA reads TGTGCCAGCAGCTTGCCGTCCCAGGGGAACTATGGCTACACCTTC.

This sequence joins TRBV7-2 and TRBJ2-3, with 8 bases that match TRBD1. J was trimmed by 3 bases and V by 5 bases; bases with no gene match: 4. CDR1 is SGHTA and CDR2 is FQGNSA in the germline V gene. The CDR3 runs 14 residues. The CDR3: CASSPRTGTDTQYF. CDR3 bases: TGTGCCAGCAGCCCCCGGACAGGGACAGATACGCAGTATTTT. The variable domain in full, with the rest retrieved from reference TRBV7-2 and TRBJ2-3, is GAGVSQSPSNKVTEKGKDVELRCDPISGHTALYWYRQSLGQGLEFLIYFQGNSAPDKSGLPSDRFSAERTGGSVSTLTIQRTQQEDSAVYLCASSPRTGTDTQYFGPGTRLTVL.

The CDR3 region has the DNA TGTGCCAGCAACGACAGGGTAGACGAGCAGTACTTC. Translated, it gives CASNDRVDEQYF. J is TRBJ2-7 and V is TRBV28, with 7 nucleotides matching TRBD1. The J segment lost 5 bases and the V segment lost 7 bases, leaving 5 bases of the junction unmatched. The CDR3 length is 12 residues. Germline V gene data show CDR1 as MDHEN and CDR2 as SYDVKM.

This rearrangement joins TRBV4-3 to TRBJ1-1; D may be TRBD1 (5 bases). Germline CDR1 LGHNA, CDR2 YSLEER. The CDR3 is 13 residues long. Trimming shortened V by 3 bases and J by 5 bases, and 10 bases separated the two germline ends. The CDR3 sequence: CASSHIRVTEAFF. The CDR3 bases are TGCGCCAGCAGCCACATCAGGGTGACTGAAGCTTTCTTT.

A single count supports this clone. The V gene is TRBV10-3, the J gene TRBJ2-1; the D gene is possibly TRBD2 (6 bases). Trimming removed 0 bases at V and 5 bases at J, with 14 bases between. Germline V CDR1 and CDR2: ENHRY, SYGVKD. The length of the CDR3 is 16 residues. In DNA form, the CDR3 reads TGTGCCATCAGTGAGTCTCTCGGGAGCGGTGACAATGAGCAGTTCTTC. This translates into CAISESLGSGDNEQFF.

The CDR3 DNA is TGTGCCAGCAGCGCAAATGACCCGACTAGCGCGACAGATACGCAGTATTTT. This gives the protein CASSANDPTSATDTQYF. This chain links TRBV9 with TRBJ2-3; 8 bases fit TRBD2. Germline CDR1 SGDLS, CDR2 YYNGEE. Trimming cost V 3 bases and J 3 bases; bases outside gene matches: 12. The CDR3 totals 17 residues.

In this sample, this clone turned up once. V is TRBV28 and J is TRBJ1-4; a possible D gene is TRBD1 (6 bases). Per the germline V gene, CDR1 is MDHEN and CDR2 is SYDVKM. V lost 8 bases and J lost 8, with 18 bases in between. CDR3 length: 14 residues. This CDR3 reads CASEKGGAREKLFF. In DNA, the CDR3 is TGTGCCAGCGAGAAAGGGGGGGCTCGGGAAAAACTGTTTTTT.

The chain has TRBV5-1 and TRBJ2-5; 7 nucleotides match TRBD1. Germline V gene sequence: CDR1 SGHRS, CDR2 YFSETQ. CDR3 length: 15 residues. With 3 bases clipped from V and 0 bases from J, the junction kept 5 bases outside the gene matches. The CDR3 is CASSSTTGNQETQYF. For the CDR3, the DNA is TGCGCCAGCAGCTCCACGACAGGGAACCAAGAGACCCAGTACTTC.

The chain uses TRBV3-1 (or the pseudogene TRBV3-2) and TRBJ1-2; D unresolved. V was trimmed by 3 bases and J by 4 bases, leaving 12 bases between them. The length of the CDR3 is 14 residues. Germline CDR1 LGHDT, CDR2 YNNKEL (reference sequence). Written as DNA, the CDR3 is TGTGCCAGCAGCCACTCACAGAGGGCCTATGGCTACACCTTC. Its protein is CASSHSQRAYGYTF.

For the CDR3, the DNA is TGTGCCAGCTCACCACAGTCGACAGGGCCAACTATCAATCAGCCCCAGCATTTT. Translation: CASSPQSTGPTINQPQHF. This chain links TRBV18 with TRBJ1-5; TRBD1 matches at 7 bases. Germline CDR1 and CDR2: KGHSH and LQKENI. The V segment lost 1 base and the J segment 3 bases; nucleotides outside the gene matches: 12. The CDR3 runs 18 residues.

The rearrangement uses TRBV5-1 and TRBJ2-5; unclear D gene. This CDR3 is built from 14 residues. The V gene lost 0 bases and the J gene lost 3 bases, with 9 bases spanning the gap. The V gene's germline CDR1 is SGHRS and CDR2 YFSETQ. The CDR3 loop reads CASSLDSPEETQYF. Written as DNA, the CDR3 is TGCGCCAGCAGCTTGGACAGTCCCGAAGAGACCCAGTACTTC.

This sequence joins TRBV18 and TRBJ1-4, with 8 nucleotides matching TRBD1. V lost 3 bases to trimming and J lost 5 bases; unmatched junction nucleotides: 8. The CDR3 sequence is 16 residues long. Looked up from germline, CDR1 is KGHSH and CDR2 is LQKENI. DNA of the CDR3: TGTGCCAGCTCACCGCGTCGACAGGGGATAAATGAAAAACTGTTTTTT. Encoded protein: CASSPRRQGINEKLFF.